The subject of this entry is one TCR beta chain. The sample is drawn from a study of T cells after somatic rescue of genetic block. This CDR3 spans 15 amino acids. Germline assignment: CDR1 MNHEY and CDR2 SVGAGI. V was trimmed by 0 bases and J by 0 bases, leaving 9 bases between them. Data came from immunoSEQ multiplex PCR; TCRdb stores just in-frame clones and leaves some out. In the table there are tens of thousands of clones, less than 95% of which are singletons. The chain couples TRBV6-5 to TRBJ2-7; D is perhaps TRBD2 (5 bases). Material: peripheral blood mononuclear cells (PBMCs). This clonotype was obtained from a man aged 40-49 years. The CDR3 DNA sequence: TGTGCCAGCAGTTACTCGAGGGCCGGCTCCTACGAGCAGTACTTC. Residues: CASSYSRAGSYEQYF.